Here is one TCR beta chain with its context. This entry is derived from a study of T cell clonality in common variable immunodeficiency. Sequencing was performed with immunoSEQ multiplex PCR; in TCRdb, only in-frame clones are kept and a portion is missing. Listed for the sample are some 32,000 clones, none seen a single time. Sequencing was carried out using peripheral blood mononuclear cells. This TCR was sampled from a person aged 18 to 75 in good health.

The CDR3 spells CASRLSVGTDTYTF. The CDR3 DNA, read in part, is TGTGCCAGTAGGCTAAGTGTGGGCACAGATACC. This chain joins TRBV19 and TRBJ1-2; D ambiguous. The read stops 3 residues short of the end of the CDR3; the missing end is completed from the germline J gene. Germline V lookup: CDR1 LNHDA, CDR2 SQIVND (reference sequence). The length of the CDR3 is 14 residues.